The clone carrying this TCR beta chain appeared a single time. Germline-derived CDR1 and CDR2 are WSHSY and SAAADI. The CDR3 totals 15 residues. V shed 0 bases, J shed 7 bases, and the junction held 5 bases outside the gene matches. The data originate from a study of cytomegalovirus exposure and HLA in healthy donors. Use of 60 Vbeta and 13 Jbeta primers characterized the PCR. Assay: immunoSEQ multiplex PCR; the TCRdb copy retains only in-frame clones and omits some. The sample includes some 110,000 clones, approximately 85% of them seen just once. The rearrangement links TRBV10-2 to TRBJ2-2, with 7 bases matching TRBD2. Source material: PBMCs. This sequence was found in a man in his forties or fifties in good health and CMV-seronegative. CDR3 sequence reads: CASSESNGGSGELFF. Here the CDR3 DNA reads TGCGCCAGCAGTGAGTCGAACGGCGGGAGCGGGGAGCTGTTTTTT.